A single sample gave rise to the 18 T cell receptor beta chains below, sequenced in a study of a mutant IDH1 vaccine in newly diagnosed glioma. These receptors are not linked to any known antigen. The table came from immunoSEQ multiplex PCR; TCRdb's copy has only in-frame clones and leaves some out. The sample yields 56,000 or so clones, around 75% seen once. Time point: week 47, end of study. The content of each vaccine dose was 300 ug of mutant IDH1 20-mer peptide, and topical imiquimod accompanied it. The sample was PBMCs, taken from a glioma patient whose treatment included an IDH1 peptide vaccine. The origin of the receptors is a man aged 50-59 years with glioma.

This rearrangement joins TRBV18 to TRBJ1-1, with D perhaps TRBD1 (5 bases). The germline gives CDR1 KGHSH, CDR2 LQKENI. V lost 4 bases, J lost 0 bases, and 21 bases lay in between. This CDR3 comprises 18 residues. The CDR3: CASSLLGSTGRMNTEAFF. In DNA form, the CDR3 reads TGTGCCAGCTCACTCTTAGGGTCAACAGGACGCATGAACACTGAAGCTTTCTTT.

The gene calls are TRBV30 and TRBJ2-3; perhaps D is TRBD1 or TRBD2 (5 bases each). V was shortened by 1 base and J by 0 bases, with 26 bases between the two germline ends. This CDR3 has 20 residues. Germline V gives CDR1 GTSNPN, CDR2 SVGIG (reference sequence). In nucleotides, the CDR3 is TGTGCCTGGAGTGGCCTCGGGGCCTCCCGCGGTCTGGGTAGCACAGATACGCAGTATTTT. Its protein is CAWSGLGASRGLGSTDTQYF.

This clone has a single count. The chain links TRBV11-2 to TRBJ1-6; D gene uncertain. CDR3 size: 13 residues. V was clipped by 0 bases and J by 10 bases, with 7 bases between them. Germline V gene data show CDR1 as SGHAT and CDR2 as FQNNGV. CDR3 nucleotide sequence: TGTGCCAGCAGCTTAGAACGAAGCTCACCCCTCCACTTT. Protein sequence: CASSLERSSPLHF.

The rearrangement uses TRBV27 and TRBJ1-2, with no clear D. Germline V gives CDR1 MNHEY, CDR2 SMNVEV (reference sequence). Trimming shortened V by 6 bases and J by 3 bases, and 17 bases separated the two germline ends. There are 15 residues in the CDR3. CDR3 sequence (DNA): TGTGCCAGCAGATCCGGACCCACACGTGACTATGGCTACACCTTC. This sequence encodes CASRSGPTRDYGYTF.

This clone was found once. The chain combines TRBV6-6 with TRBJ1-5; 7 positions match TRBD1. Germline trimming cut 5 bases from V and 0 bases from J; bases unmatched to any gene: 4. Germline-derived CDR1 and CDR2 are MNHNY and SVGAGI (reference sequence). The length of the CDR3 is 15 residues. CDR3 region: CASSIGTVSNQPQHF. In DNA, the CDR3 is TGTGCCAGCAGTATTGGGACAGTTAGCAATCAGCCCCAGCATTTT.

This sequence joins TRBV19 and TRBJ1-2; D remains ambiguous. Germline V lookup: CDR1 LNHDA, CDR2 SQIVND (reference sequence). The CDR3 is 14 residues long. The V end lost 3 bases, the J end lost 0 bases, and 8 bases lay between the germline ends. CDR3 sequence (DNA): TGTGCCAGTAGTATTTCGGTAGCTAACTATGGCTACACCTTC. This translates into CASSISVANYGYTF.

CDR3 bases: TGTGCCAGCACCAACACTGAAGCTTTCTTT. Translated, it gives CASTNTEAFF. The genes are TRBV6-6 and TRBJ1-1; D not certain. Trimming pared 7 bases from V and 2 bases from J, leaving 2 bases between. CDR3 length: 10 amino acids. From germline, CDR1 is MNHNY and CDR2 SVGAGI (reference sequence).

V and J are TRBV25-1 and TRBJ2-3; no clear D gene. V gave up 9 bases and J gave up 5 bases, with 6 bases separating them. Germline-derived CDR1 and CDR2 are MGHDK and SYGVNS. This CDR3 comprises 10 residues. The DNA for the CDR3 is TGTGCCAGTTGGGGAGATACGCAGTATTTT. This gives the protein CASWGDTQYF.

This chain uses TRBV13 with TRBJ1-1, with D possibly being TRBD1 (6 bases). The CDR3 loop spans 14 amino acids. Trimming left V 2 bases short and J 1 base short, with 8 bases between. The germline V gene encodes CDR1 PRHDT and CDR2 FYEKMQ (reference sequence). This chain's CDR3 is CASSLQGRNTEAFF. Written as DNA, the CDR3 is TGTGCCAGCAGCTTACAGGGGCGGAACACTGAAGCTTTCTTT. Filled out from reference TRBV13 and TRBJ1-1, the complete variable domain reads AAGVIQSPRHLIKEKRETATLKCYPIPRHDTVYWYQQGPGQDPQFLISFYEKMQSDKGSIPDRFSAQQFSDYHSELNMSSLELGDSALYFCASSLQGRNTEAFFGQGTRLTVV.

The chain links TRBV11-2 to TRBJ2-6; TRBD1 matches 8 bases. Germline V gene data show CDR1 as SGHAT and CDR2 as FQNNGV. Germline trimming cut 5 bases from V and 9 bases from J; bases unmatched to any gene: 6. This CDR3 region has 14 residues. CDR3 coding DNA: TGTGCCAGCAGCGCCGACAGGGGCGGCAACGTCCTGACTTTC. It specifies CASSADRGGNVLTF.

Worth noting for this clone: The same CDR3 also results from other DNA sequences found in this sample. The CDR3 coding sequence is TGCGCCAGCAGCTCCGGGACAGGGTTCAATCAGCCCCAGCATTTT. Its translation: CASSSGTGFNQPQHF. V and J are TRBV5-1 and TRBJ1-5, with TRBD1 matching 9 bases. The CDR3 runs 15 residues. Germline V gives CDR1 SGHRS, CDR2 YFSETQ. V lost 3 bases to trimming and J lost 3 bases; unmatched junction nucleotides: 4.

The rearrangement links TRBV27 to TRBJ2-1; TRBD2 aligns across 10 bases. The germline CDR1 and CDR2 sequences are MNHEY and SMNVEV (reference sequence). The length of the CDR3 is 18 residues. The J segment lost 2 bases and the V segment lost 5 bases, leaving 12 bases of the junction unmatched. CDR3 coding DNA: TGTGCCAGCAGTGTATATTACGAGCGGGGGGGACCCTACAATGAGCAGTTCTTC. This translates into CASSVYYERGGPYNEQFF.

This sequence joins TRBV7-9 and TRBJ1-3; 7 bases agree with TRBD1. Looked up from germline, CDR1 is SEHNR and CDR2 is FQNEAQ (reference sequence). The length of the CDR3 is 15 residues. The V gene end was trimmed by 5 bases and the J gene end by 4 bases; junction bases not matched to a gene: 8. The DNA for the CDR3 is TGTGCCAGCAGCCCAGACAGGGCACGAGGAAACACCATATATTTT. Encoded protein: CASSPDRARGNTIYF.

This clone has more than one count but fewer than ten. The CDR3 here is CASSKGQGGETQYF. The DNA of the CDR3 is TGTGCCAGCAGCAAGGGACAGGGAGGCGAGACCCAGTACTTC. The chain carries TRBV7-9 and TRBJ2-5, with 9 bases aligning to TRBD1. Looked up from germline, CDR1 is SEHNR and CDR2 is FQNEAQ (reference sequence). The junction had 6 bases not matched to a gene; V was cut back by 5 bases and J by 5 bases. The CDR3 is 14 amino acids.

The CDR3 loop is CASRFSHGGVATNEKLFF. DNA for the CDR3: TGCGCCAGCAGATTCAGCCATGGCGGAGTTGCAACTAATGAAAAACTGTTTTTT. This chain links TRBV5-1 with TRBJ1-4, with D hard to call. Trimming left V 5 bases short and J 0 bases short, with 20 bases between. The germline gives CDR1 SGHRS, CDR2 YFSETQ. CDR3 length: 18 amino acids.

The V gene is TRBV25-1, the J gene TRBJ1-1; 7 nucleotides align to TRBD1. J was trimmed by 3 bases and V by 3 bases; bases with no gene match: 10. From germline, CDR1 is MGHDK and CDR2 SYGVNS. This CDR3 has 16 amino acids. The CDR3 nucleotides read TGTGCCAGCAGTGAGGAGGGGGCAAATGCGTACACTGAAGCTTTCTTT. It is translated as CASSEEGANAYTEAFF.

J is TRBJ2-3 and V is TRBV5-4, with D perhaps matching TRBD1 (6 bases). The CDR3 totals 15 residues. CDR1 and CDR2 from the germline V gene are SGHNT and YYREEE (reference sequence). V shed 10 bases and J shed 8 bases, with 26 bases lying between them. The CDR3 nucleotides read TGTGCCGCGGCCAGGGTAGGGCGCCAAGGGGGTACGCAGTATTTT. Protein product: CAAARVGRQGGTQYF.

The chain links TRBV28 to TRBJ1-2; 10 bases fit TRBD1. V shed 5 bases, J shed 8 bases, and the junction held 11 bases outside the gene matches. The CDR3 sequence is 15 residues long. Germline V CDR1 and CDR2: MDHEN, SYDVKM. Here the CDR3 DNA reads TGTGCCAGCAGTGGGTCCGGGACAGGGGAAAACGGCTACACCTTC. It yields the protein CASSGSGTGENGYTF.